The TCR beta chain described here comes from a study of patients and donors after allogeneic stem cell transplantation. From the RT-PCR reads, TCRdb called clonotypes with MiXCR, one entry per CDR3 protein. In the table there are approximately 170,000 distinct CDR3 sequences, 24% of which are singletons. This clonotype was counted a few times. This TCR was sampled from a human donor who was either an allogeneic HSCT recipient or a stem cell or donor lymphocyte infusion donor (not recorded which). It is not recorded whose cells these are; they may come from a transplant donor. What was sequenced was blood, either unsorted or a sorted T cell fraction (not recorded which).

The DNA for the CDR3 is TGTGCCAGCAGTTCCGGGACAGGGGGAAATTCACCCCTCCACTTT. Residues: CASSSGTGGNSPLHF. This chain connects TRBV12-3 or TRBV12-4 to TRBJ1-6; 11 bases match TRBD1. This CDR3 comprises 15 residues. V was clipped by 4 bases and J by 7 bases; unmatched bases: 3.